One and the same sample provided the 7 T cell receptor beta chains below, sequenced in a study of control samples from healthy donors and cancer patients. The protocol was immunoSEQ multiplex PCR, while the TCRdb copy is restricted to in-frame clones and leaves out a portion. The table records 90,000 or so clones, about nine tenths of them present only once. The material sequenced was blood. The receptors were gathered from a woman in her seventies in good health.

This chain joins TRBV9 and TRBJ1-3, with 7 positions matching TRBD1. The germline gives CDR1 SGDLS, CDR2 YYNGEE. The length of the CDR3 is 16 residues. Trimming took 4 bases from V and 0 from J; bases not matched to a gene: 7. The CDR3 coding sequence is TGTGCCAGCAGCCCTCAGGGGGGAGGCTCTGGAAACACCATATATTTT. It yields the protein CASSPQGGGSGNTIYF.

The chain couples TRBV6-6 to TRBJ1-2; 7 nucleotides agree with TRBD1. Germline assignment: CDR1 MNHNY and CDR2 SVGAGI (reference sequence). CDR3 size: 13 residues. J gave up 5 bases and V 5 bases, and 5 bases lay outside the gene matches. CDR3 in amino acids: CASSPQGQYGYTF. The CDR3 DNA reads as TGTGCCAGCAGTCCACAGGGGCAGTATGGCTACACCTTC.

This chain links TRBV7-9 with TRBJ2-7, with 14 bases identical to TRBD2. The CDR3 length is 16 residues. The germline gives CDR1 SEHNR, CDR2 FQNEAQ (reference sequence). The V segment lost 5 bases and the J segment 5 bases; nucleotides outside the gene matches: 8. The CDR3 spells CASSPGGLAGVDEQYF. The CDR3 nucleotides read TGTGCCAGCAGCCCAGGGGGACTAGCGGGAGTGGACGAGCAGTACTTC.

V usage is TRBV19 and J usage is TRBJ1-1; D gene unclear. The germline V and J ends were trimmed by 3 bases and 0 bases, with 11 bases remaining between them. Germline V lookup: CDR1 LNHDA, CDR2 SQIVND (reference sequence). The CDR3 spans 15 residues. For the CDR3, the DNA is TGTGCCAGTAGTATCGGCCGCGGGGTGAACACTGAAGCTTTCTTT. Its translation is CASSIGRGVNTEAFF.

The gene calls are TRBV6-5 and TRBJ2-7; D may be TRBD1 (5 bases). V shed 0 bases and J shed 4 bases, with 10 bases lying between them. CDR1 MNHEY and CDR2 SVGAGI come from the germline V gene. The CDR3 extends over 14 amino acids. The CDR3 DNA is TGTGCCAGCAGTTACTCCAGGGATTTGTACGAGCAGTACTTC. Translation: CASSYSRDLYEQYF.

The chain is built from TRBV10-3 and TRBJ2-1; maybe TRBD1 (6 bases). This CDR3 is 18 amino acids long. Germline V lookup: CDR1 ENHRY, CDR2 SYGVKD. Trimming shortened V by 0 bases and J by 6 bases, and 21 bases separated the two germline ends. CDR3 region: CAISESGAWGDLTNEQFF. The CDR3 DNA sequence: TGTGCCATCAGTGAGTCGGGGGCTTGGGGTGATTTGACCAATGAGCAGTTCTTC.

J is TRBJ2-7 and V is TRBV29-1; 9 nucleotides line up with TRBD2. CDR3 length equals 14 residues. In germline, CDR1 is SQVTM, CDR2 ANQGSEA. The V segment lost 4 bases and the J segment 3 bases; nucleotides outside the gene matches: 7. The CDR3 region has the DNA TGCAGCGTTGCGAGTAGCGGGAGTTTCTACGAGCAGTACTTC. Its translation: CSVASSGSFYEQYF.